This TCR beta chain emerged from a study of graft-versus-host responses after intestinal transplantation. This clone was counted between two and nine times. Co-plated with around 200,000 CFSE-labeled responder cells were around 200,000 irradiated, violet-dye-labeled stimulator cells. The V end lost 3 bases, the J end lost 3 bases, and 12 bases lay between the germline ends. CDR3 length: 16 residues. Germline V lookup: CDR1 SEHNR, CDR2 FQNEAQ (reference sequence). Sequencing used immunoSEQ multiplex PCR; TCRdb keeps in-frame clones, though not all of them. The sample has 8,500 to 11,000 clones; about 35% are singletons.

The chain recombines TRBV7-9 with TRBJ1-6; D gene unclear. The specimen was alloreactive CD8+ T cells from a mixed lymphocyte reaction culture, collected before intestinal transplant. Documented subset: CFSE-low proliferating T cells sorted from roughly 6-day pre-transplant mixed lymphocyte reaction (GvH or HvG direction). The source is a human patient who received an intestinal transplant. In nucleotides, the CDR3 is TGTGCCAGCAGCTTCTGGCCCCTCATCTATAATTCACCCCTCCACTTT. This codes for CASSFWPLIYNSPLHF.